These T cell receptor beta chains were read from a single sample in a study of T cells after yellow fever vaccination. TCRdb independently ran MiXCR on the 5' RACE reads; one entry per CDR3 protein. Of approximately 330,000 distinct CDR3 sequences listed, approximately 4% are singletons. The sample in question was PBMCs, obtained 5 days after the yellow fever booster vaccination. The source is a man aged 18 to 30 who received the YFV17D yellow fever vaccine. Each CDR3 is given with its conserved first and last residue. The D gene is left open where the match is weak. Clone size, where shown, is once, few, many, or a class for clones that have expanded.

j_call: TRBJ2-5; d_call: .; cdr3_length: 16; clone_size: many; v_call: TRBV4-1; cdr3_aa: CASSQSIGQGEETQYF; cdr3_nt: TGCGCCAGCAGCCAATCCATCGGGCAGGGCGAGGAGACCCAGTACTTC
j_call: TRBJ2-2; d_call: .; cdr3_length: 15; clone_size: few; v_call: TRBV5-1; cdr3_aa: CASSLVPGNTGELFF; cdr3_nt: TGCGCCAGCAGCTTGGTGCCAGGGAACACCGGGGAGCTGTTTTTT
j_call: TRBJ1-2; d_call: TRBD1; cdr3_length: 15; clone_size: many; v_call: TRBV20-1; cdr3_aa: CSASPGQGATRGYTF; cdr3_nt: TGCAGTGCTTCCCCGGGACAGGGGGCAACTCGAGGCTACACCTTC
j_call: TRBJ2-6; d_call: TRBD1; cdr3_length: 15; clone_size: .; v_call: TRBV12-3/TRBV12-4; cdr3_aa: CASSTTGAGANVLTF; cdr3_nt: TGTGCCAGCAGTACCACAGGGGCTGGGGCCAACGTCCTGACTTTC
j_call: TRBJ1-2; d_call: TRBD1; cdr3_length: 15; clone_size: many; v_call: TRBV9; cdr3_aa: CASSAGGPTAMGYTF; cdr3_nt: TGTGCCAGCAGCGCAGGGGGCCCTACAGCTATGGGCTACACCTTC
j_call: TRBJ2-7; d_call: .; cdr3_length: 15; clone_size: few; v_call: TRBV12-3/TRBV12-4; cdr3_aa: CASTHGTVPTYEQYF; cdr3_nt: TGTGCCAGCACTCATGGGACCGTCCCCACCTACGAGCAGTACTTC
j_call: TRBJ2-5; d_call: .; cdr3_length: 15; clone_size: .; v_call: TRBV29-1; cdr3_aa: CSVAPVTGLQETQYF; cdr3_nt: TGCAGCGTTGCACCTGTAACAGGGTTACAAGAGACCCAGTACTTC
j_call: TRBJ2-6; d_call: .; cdr3_length: 17; clone_size: .; v_call: TRBV21-1; cdr3_aa: CASSSRQGPSGANVLTF; cdr3_nt: TGTGCCAGCAGCAGCCGACAGGGGCCCTCTGGGGCCAACGTCCTGACTTTC
j_call: TRBJ2-1; d_call: TRBD1; cdr3_length: 16; clone_size: .; v_call: TRBV28; cdr3_aa: CAIRDRGSFSYNEQFF; cdr3_nt: TGTGCCATCCGGGACAGGGGGAGCTTTTCCTACAATGAGCAGTTCTTC
j_call: TRBJ2-7; d_call: TRBD2; cdr3_length: 14; clone_size: .; v_call: TRBV12-3/TRBV12-4; cdr3_aa: CASSPVGGYYEQYF; cdr3_nt: TGTGCCAGCAGCCCCGTCGGGGGGTACTACGAGCAGTACTTC
j_call: TRBJ2-3; d_call: TRBD2; cdr3_length: 14; clone_size: many; v_call: TRBV20-1; cdr3_aa: CSALLAGGPVTQYF; cdr3_nt: TGCAGTGCCCTACTAGCGGGGGGCCCCGTCACGCAGTATTTT
j_call: TRBJ2-6; d_call: .; cdr3_length: 15; clone_size: few; v_call: TRBV12-3/TRBV12-4; cdr3_aa: CASRGPYSGANVLTF; cdr3_nt: TGTGCCAGCAGGGGACCCTACTCTGGGGCCAACGTCCTGACTTTC
j_call: TRBJ2-7; d_call: .; cdr3_length: 15; clone_size: .; v_call: TRBV6-5; cdr3_aa: CASSYSPRGTYEQYF; cdr3_nt: TGTGCCAGCAGTTACTCGCCGCGGGGAACCTACGAGCAGTACTTC
j_call: TRBJ2-1; d_call: .; cdr3_length: 14; clone_size: many; v_call: TRBV4-3; cdr3_aa: CASSQRGSYNEQFF; cdr3_nt: TGCGCCAGCAGCCAGAGGGGTTCCTACAATGAGCAGTTCTTC
j_call: TRBJ2-1; d_call: .; cdr3_length: 18; clone_size: few; v_call: TRBV10-3; cdr3_aa: CAIGAPERRKVRSGEQFF; cdr3_nt: TGTGCCATCGGTGCTCCTGAGCGAAGGAAAGTTCGATCGGGTGAGCAGTTCTTC
j_call: TRBJ2-3; d_call: TRBD2; cdr3_length: 19; clone_size: .; v_call: TRBV23-1; cdr3_aa: CASSPLRTSGGLSTDTQYF; cdr3_nt: TGCGCCAGCAGCCCCCTGAGGACTAGCGGGGGCCTAAGCACAGATACGCAGTATTTT
j_call: TRBJ1-4; d_call: .; cdr3_length: 15; clone_size: .; v_call: TRBV9; cdr3_aa: CASSVQEAYPEKLFF; cdr3_nt: TGTGCCAGCAGCGTACAGGAGGCCTACCCGGAAAAACTGTTTTTT
j_call: TRBJ1-4; d_call: .; cdr3_length: 14; clone_size: many; v_call: TRBV20-1; cdr3_aa: CSARKGTANEKLFF; cdr3_nt: TGCAGTGCTAGAAAGGGGACTGCTAATGAAAAACTGTTTTTT
j_call: TRBJ1-1; d_call: .; cdr3_length: 14; clone_size: few; v_call: TRBV5-1; cdr3_aa: CASSRGVSNTEAFF; cdr3_nt: TGCGCCAGCAGCCGAGGGGTGTCGAACACTGAAGCTTTCTTT
j_call: TRBJ2-1; d_call: .; cdr3_length: 15; clone_size: many; v_call: TRBV28; cdr3_aa: CASSSDLAPANEQFF; cdr3_nt: TGTGCCAGCAGTTCCGATCTAGCTCCTGCAAATGAGCAGTTCTTC
j_call: TRBJ2-3; d_call: .; cdr3_length: 14; clone_size: .; v_call: TRBV5-1; cdr3_aa: CASSLVQATDTQYF; cdr3_nt: TGCGCCAGCAGCTTGGTTCAGGCCACAGATACGCAGTATTTT
j_call: TRBJ2-5; d_call: .; cdr3_length: 14; clone_size: .; v_call: TRBV16; cdr3_aa: CASSQSETRETQYF; cdr3_nt: TGTGCCAGCAGCCAATCGGAGACAAGGGAGACCCAGTACTTC
j_call: TRBJ2-3; d_call: .; cdr3_length: 15; clone_size: few; v_call: TRBV6-2/TRBV6-3; cdr3_aa: CASSYAGLQRITQYF; cdr3_nt: TGTGCCAGCAGTTACGCGGGGTTGCAACGGATTACGCAGTATTTT
j_call: TRBJ2-3; d_call: TRBD2; cdr3_length: 16; clone_size: .; v_call: TRBV2; cdr3_aa: CASSRGLAGNTDTQYF; cdr3_nt: TGTGCCAGCAGTCGAGGACTAGCGGGGAACACAGATACGCAGTATTTT
j_call: TRBJ1-1; d_call: TRBD1; cdr3_length: 14; clone_size: many; v_call: TRBV7-2; cdr3_aa: CASSSYRGWTEAFF; cdr3_nt: TGTGCCAGCAGCTCCTACAGGGGGTGGACTGAAGCTTTCTTT
j_call: TRBJ1-2; d_call: .; cdr3_length: 14; clone_size: .; v_call: TRBV7-9; cdr3_aa: CASSSEGLIVGYTF; cdr3_nt: TGTGCCAGCAGCTCCGAGGGACTGATAGTAGGCTACACCTTC
j_call: TRBJ2-3; d_call: TRBD2; cdr3_length: 16; clone_size: many; v_call: TRBV3-1; cdr3_aa: CASSRTSGGAVDTQYF; cdr3_nt: TGTGCCAGCAGCCGAACTAGCGGGGGGGCTGTAGATACGCAGTATTTT
j_call: TRBJ1-5; d_call: .; cdr3_length: 15; clone_size: .; v_call: TRBV6-1; cdr3_aa: CASSTGAGVNQPQHF; cdr3_nt: TGTGCCAGCAGTACGGGCGCAGGGGTTAATCAGCCCCAGCATTTT
j_call: TRBJ2-2; d_call: .; cdr3_length: 11; clone_size: .; v_call: TRBV5-6; cdr3_aa: CASSGGGELFF; cdr3_nt: TGTGCCAGCAGCGGCGGCGGGGAGCTGTTTTTT
j_call: TRBJ1-2; d_call: .; cdr3_length: 10; clone_size: few; v_call: TRBV10-3; cdr3_aa: CAIRTDGYTF; cdr3_nt: TGTGCCATCAGGACCGATGGCTACACCTTC
j_call: TRBJ2-3; d_call: .; cdr3_length: 17; clone_size: few; v_call: TRBV4-3; cdr3_aa: CASSQPGSGASTDTQYF; cdr3_nt: TGCGCCAGCAGCCAACCCGGTAGCGGAGCTAGCACAGATACGCAGTATTTT
j_call: TRBJ2-7; d_call: .; cdr3_length: 15; clone_size: .; v_call: TRBV5-1; cdr3_aa: CASSLRQGISYEQYF; cdr3_nt: TGCGCCAGCAGCTTAAGGCAGGGAATTTCCTACGAGCAGTACTTC
j_call: TRBJ2-3; d_call: TRBD2; cdr3_length: 15; clone_size: few; v_call: TRBV4-1; cdr3_aa: CASAQLAAFTDTQYF; cdr3_nt: TGCGCCAGCGCTCAACTAGCGGCGTTCACAGATACGCAGTATTTT
j_call: TRBJ1-1; d_call: .; cdr3_length: 14; clone_size: few; v_call: TRBV4-3; cdr3_aa: CASSQPGGDTEAFF; cdr3_nt: TGCGCCAGCAGTCAACCCGGGGGTGACACTGAAGCTTTCTTT
j_call: TRBJ1-3; d_call: TRBD1; cdr3_length: 15; clone_size: .; v_call: TRBV19; cdr3_aa: CASSGTGRSGNTIYF; cdr3_nt: TGTGCCAGCAGTGGGACAGGGCGCTCTGGAAACACCATATATTTT
j_call: TRBJ1-5; d_call: TRBD1; cdr3_length: 14; clone_size: many; v_call: TRBV30; cdr3_aa: CAWSVKRDSQPQHF; cdr3_nt: TGTGCCTGGAGTGTCAAAAGGGACAGTCAGCCCCAGCATTTT
j_call: TRBJ2-7; d_call: .; cdr3_length: 14; clone_size: .; v_call: TRBV4-1; cdr3_aa: CASSLGRSSYEQYF; cdr3_nt: TGCGCCAGCAGCCTGGGTCGGAGCTCCTACGAGCAGTACTTC
j_call: TRBJ1-5; d_call: .; cdr3_length: 14; clone_size: few; v_call: TRBV20-1; cdr3_aa: CSAIRQDGNQPQHF; cdr3_nt: TGCAGTGCTATTCGGCAGGACGGCAATCAGCCCCAGCATTTT
j_call: TRBJ2-2; d_call: TRBD2; cdr3_length: 15; clone_size: .; v_call: TRBV10-3; cdr3_aa: CAISGIAGGTGELFF; cdr3_nt: TGTGCCATCAGTGGCATAGCGGGGGGCACCGGGGAGCTGTTTTTT
j_call: TRBJ2-6; d_call: TRBD2; cdr3_length: 18; clone_size: .; v_call: TRBV12-3/TRBV12-4; cdr3_aa: CASSFFSGAISGANVLTF; cdr3_nt: TGTGCCAGCAGTTTTTTTAGCGGGGCGATCTCTGGGGCCAACGTCCTGACTTTC